Below are 30 T cell receptor beta chains sequenced from a single sample in a study of blood T cell repertoires in COVID-19. The repertoire was sequenced with immunoSEQ multiplex PCR; TCRdb's copy has only in-frame clones and lacks some. The profile shows approximately 140,000 clones, under 85% of them singletons. Sequencing used peripheral blood. These receptors all come from a man aged 35-49 years with active or convalescent COVID-19.

Written as DNA, the CDR3 is TGTGCCATCAGTGGTCCCAAGAACACTGAAGCTTTCTTT. Protein product: CAISGPKNTEAFF. V and J are TRBV10-3 and TRBJ1-1, with unresolved D. Trimming shortened V by 4 bases and J by 1 base, and 7 bases separated the two germline ends. Germline assignment: CDR1 ENHRY and CDR2 SYGVKD. The CDR3 has 13 residues.

This chain links TRBV24-1 with TRBJ2-2; D is perhaps TRBD2 (5 bases). CDR1 and CDR2 (germline): KGHDR, SFDVKD. V lost 4 bases and J lost 4, with 12 bases in between. CDR3 length equals 15 residues. In nucleotides, the CDR3 is TGTGCCACCAGTGACCCCTCCGGGGTCACCGGGGAGCTGTTTTTT. It encodes CATSDPSGVTGELFF.

The V call is TRBV19, the J call TRBJ1-1, with D possibly matching TRBD1 (5 bases). CDR1 and CDR2 (germline): LNHDA, SQIVND (reference sequence). The CDR3 is made up of 13 amino acids. Between the trimmed V and J ends, which lost 0 bases and 7 bases, there was a span of 9 bases. The CDR3, as DNA: TGTGCCAGTAGTATAGACTCGACAGTTGAAGCTTTCTTT. Protein: CASSIDSTVEAFF.

This clone was counted at least ten times. The genes are TRBV14 and TRBJ2-7; weak D call: TRBD1 (8 bases). The CDR3 has 15 residues. Germline CDR1 and CDR2: SGHDN and FVKESK. V was trimmed by 4 bases and J by 0 bases, leaving 13 bases between them. Here the CDR3 reads CASSRNRGGSYEQYF. The CDR3 DNA is TGTGCCAGCAGCCGAAACAGGGGGGGCTCCTACGAGCAGTACTTC. The complete variable domain, with remaining parts taken from reference TRBV14 and TRBJ2-7, reads EAGVTQFPSHSVIEKGQTVTLRCDPISGHDNLYWYRRVMGKEIKFLLHFVKESKQDESGMPNNRFLAERTGGTYSTLKVQPAELEDSGVYFCASSRNRGGSYEQYFGPGTRLTVT.

The CDR3 reads CASSTGQGGNTGELFF. CDR3 in DNA: TGTGCCAGCAGCACCGGACAGGGCGGGAACACCGGGGAGCTGTTTTTT. V and J are TRBV7-3 and TRBJ2-2, with 8 positions matching TRBD1. Germline trimming cut 5 bases from V and 1 base from J; bases unmatched to any gene: 6. This CDR3 spans 16 amino acids. Germline CDR1 is SGHTA and CDR2 is FQGTGA.

CDR3 region: CATSVGGEDEQFF. CDR3 bases: TGTGCCACCAGTGTTGGAGGGGAGGATGAGCAGTTCTTC. V and J are TRBV24-1 and TRBJ2-1; perhaps TRBD2 as D (6 bases). Germline loops: CDR1 KGHDR, CDR2 SFDVKD. This CDR3 comprises 13 residues. V dropped 5 bases and J dropped 8 bases, with 12 bases sitting between them.

The J gene is TRBJ1-5, the V gene TRBV12-3 or TRBV12-4; D is unresolved. CDR3 size: 13 residues. V shed 7 bases and J shed 1 base, with 8 bases lying between them. The CDR3 reads CASTTRSNQPQHF. DNA of the CDR3: TGTGCCAGCACGACAAGGAGCAATCAGCCCCAGCATTTT.

This clone has a single count. This chain joins TRBV6-5 and TRBJ1-1; D is perhaps TRBD1 (5 bases). The germline V and J ends were trimmed by 7 bases and 4 bases, with 10 bases remaining between them. The CDR3 is 12 amino acids. Looked up from germline, CDR1 is MNHEY and CDR2 is SVGAGI. CDR3 protein: CASNRLITEAFF. The CDR3 DNA reads TGTGCCAGCAACAGGCTGATCACTGAAGCTTTCTTT.

This chain joins TRBV5-1 and TRBJ2-2, with D maybe TRBD2 (6 bases). The CDR3 spans 14 residues. Per germline, CDR1 SGHRS and CDR2 YFSETQ. V was shortened by 2 bases and J by 3 bases, with 8 bases between the two germline ends. CDR3 loop: CASSFQRDTGELFF. CDR3 nucleotides: TGCGCCAGCAGCTTCCAGCGGGACACCGGGGAGCTGTTTTTT. Supplemented by reference TRBV5-1 and TRBJ2-2, the full variable domain reads KAGVTQTPRYLIKTRGQQVTLSCSPISGHRSVSWYQQTPGQGLQFLFEYFSETQRNKGNFPGRFSGRQFSNSRSEMNVSTLELGDSALYLCASSFQRDTGELFFGEGSRLTVL.

This rearrangement joins TRBV6-5 to TRBJ1-2, with 8 bases matching TRBD1. The CDR3 is 13 residues long. After removal of 4 bases from V and 4 bases from J, the junction contained 2 bases not matched to a gene. Germline CDR1 and CDR2: MNHEY and SVGAGI. CDR3 nucleotides: TGTGCCAGCAGTTCCGACAGGGGCTATGGCTACACCTTC. Translated, it gives CASSSDRGYGYTF.

The rearrangement links TRBV18 to TRBJ1-3, with TRBD1 as a possible D gene (6 bases). Germline V lookup: CDR1 KGHSH, CDR2 LQKENI. The CDR3 contains 17 residues. V gave up 4 bases and J gave up 4 bases, with 20 bases separating them. The CDR3 reads CASSLALATGSGNTIYF. In nucleotides, the CDR3 is TGTGCCAGCTCACTTGCACTCGCCACAGGGAGCGGAAACACCATATATTTT.

V usage is TRBV25-1 and J usage is TRBJ1-1, with 7 bases that match TRBD1. The CDR3 is made up of 13 amino acids. V lost 0 bases to trimming and J lost 11 bases; unmatched junction nucleotides: 6. Per germline, CDR1 MGHDK and CDR2 SYGVNS. This chain's CDR3 is CASSEYGAGGAFF. CDR3 coding DNA: TGTGCCAGCAGTGAATATGGGGCAGGGGGGGCTTTCTTT.

This CDR3 is CASSAPSGGNEQYF. CDR3 nucleotides: TGTGCCAGCAGCGCCCCCAGCGGAGGAAACGAGCAGTACTTC. V and J are TRBV9 and TRBJ2-7; D is perhaps TRBD2 (5 bases). Germline V gene sequence: CDR1 SGDLS, CDR2 YYNGEE. V lost 3 bases and J lost 5, with 15 bases in between. This CDR3 comprises 14 residues.

This clone has only a few counts. CDR3 DNA sequence: TGCGCCAGCAGCCCGGACAGGATGGAAGAGGGCTACGAGCAGTACTTC. Encoded protein: CASSPDRMEEGYEQYF. The V gene is TRBV5-1, the J gene TRBJ2-7; 7 bases align to TRBD1. This CDR3 comprises 16 residues. The germline gives CDR1 SGHRS, CDR2 YFSETQ. After removal of 4 bases from V and 3 bases from J, the junction contained 13 bases not matched to a gene.

V is TRBV30 and J is TRBJ1-5; D unresolved. Germline V CDR1 and CDR2: GTSNPN, SVGIG (reference sequence). CDR3 length equals 13 residues. V lost 0 bases and J 5 bases, leaving 8 bases between the germline ends. CDR3 nucleotide sequence: TGTGCCTGGAGTGTCGGGGATGATCAGCCCCAGCATTTT. It codes for CAWSVGDDQPQHF.

CDR3 sequence: CASRMTGTYEQYF. The CDR3 DNA reads TGTGCCAGCAGGATGACAGGCACCTACGAGCAGTACTTC. The gene calls are TRBV12-3 or TRBV12-4 and TRBJ2-7; D may be TRBD1 (6 bases). The length of the CDR3 is 13 residues. Between the trimmed V and J ends, which lost 6 bases and 2 bases, there was a span of 11 bases.

This clone has a single count. The V and J genes are TRBV2 and TRBJ1-4, with D perhaps matching TRBD1 (5 bases). The ends were cut back, 4 bases at V and 5 bases at J, with 8 bases in the middle. The V gene's germline CDR1 is SNHLY and CDR2 FYNNEI. This CDR3 is 13 amino acids long. The CDR3 coding sequence is TGTGCCAGCAGTGCAGGGCCCAATGAAAAACTGTTTTTT. It is translated as CASSAGPNEKLFF.

The chain links TRBV6-5 to TRBJ2-5, with 8 bases matching TRBD2. V shed 7 bases, J shed 1 base, and the junction held 2 bases outside the gene matches. The CDR3 extends over 13 amino acids. Germline V gene sequence: CDR1 MNHEY, CDR2 SVGAGI. The CDR3 spells CASTGGAQETQYF. The CDR3, as DNA: TGTGCCAGCACCGGGGGGGCCCAAGAGACCCAGTACTTC.

This clone was recorded only once. The rearrangement joins TRBV4-1 to TRBJ2-7, with a weak D call TRBD1 (7 bases). Trimming pared 3 bases from V and 6 bases from J, leaving 21 bases between. This CDR3 comprises 16 residues. Per germline, CDR1 MGHRA and CDR2 YSYEKL. This CDR3 is CASSHGGGPRLTEQYF. The DNA of the CDR3 is TGCGCCAGCAGCCACGGAGGGGGCCCACGTTTAACCGAGCAGTACTTC.

As DNA, the CDR3 is TGTGCCAGCAGCCGTGGGACAGGGGAAAATTCACCCCTCCACTTT. Its translation: CASSRGTGENSPLHF. The V call is TRBV5-8, the J call TRBJ1-6; 10 bases are a match to TRBD1. V was clipped by 4 bases and J by 7 bases; unmatched bases: 5. Germline V gene data show CDR1 as SGHTS and CDR2 as YDEGEE. CDR3 length: 15 amino acids.

The chain couples TRBV9 to TRBJ2-7, with 11 bases identical to TRBD2. CDR1 and CDR2 from the germline V gene are SGDLS and YYNGEE. J gave up 3 bases and V 0 bases, and 2 bases lay outside the gene matches. The CDR3 has 15 amino acids. CDR3 bases: TGTGCCAGCAGCGTAGAGGGACTAGCGGACTACGAGCAGTACTTC. Encoded protein: CASSVEGLADYEQYF.

This clone was seen a few times. CDR3 DNA: TGTGCCAGCAGCACGGGACAACCCAACACTGAAGCTTTCTTT. Residues: CASSTGQPNTEAFF. The genes are TRBV7-3 and TRBJ1-1; maybe TRBD1 (6 bases). V lost 5 bases to trimming and J lost 2 bases, with 12 bases between them. Germline CDR1 reads SGHTA; CDR2 reads FQGTGA. This CDR3 has 14 amino acids.

V gene TRBV6-6 combines with J gene TRBJ1-1; D ambiguous. The germline CDR1 and CDR2 sequences are MNHNY and SVGAGI (reference sequence). This CDR3 has 12 amino acids. Trimming pared 2 bases from V and 7 bases from J, leaving 8 bases between. CDR3 in amino acids: CASSYGSGEAFF. Written as DNA, the CDR3 is TGTGCCAGCAGTTACGGGTCAGGTGAAGCTTTCTTT.

The chain recombines TRBV4-3 with TRBJ2-3; D unresolved. CDR1 and CDR2 from the germline V gene are LGHNA and YSLEER. The CDR3 is 15 residues long. Trimming took off 1 base at V and 0 bases at J, with 8 bases between the two ends. CDR3 nucleotides: TGCGCCAGCAGCCAAGTCCCCGGGAGCACAGATACGCAGTATTTT. This translates into CASSQVPGSTDTQYF.

The chain links TRBV2 to TRBJ2-7; D perhaps matches TRBD2 (6 bases). The V end was cut by 5 bases, the J end by 0 bases, with 11 bases between. From germline, CDR1 is SNHLY and CDR2 FYNNEI. The CDR3 runs to 14 residues. CDR3 residues: CASSTGTDSYEQYF. DNA for the CDR3: TGTGCCAGCAGTACTGGGACTGACTCCTACGAGCAGTACTTC.

The chain employs TRBV18 and TRBJ1-6; unclear D gene. V lost 4 bases, J lost 5 bases, and 9 bases lay in between. The CDR3 length is 14 residues. Per germline, CDR1 KGHSH and CDR2 LQKENI. The CDR3 nucleotides are TGTGCCAGCTCACTTTTGGCGGATAATTCACCCCTCCACTTT. This translates into CASSLLADNSPLHF.

This clone has just one count. The chain joins TRBV7-3 to TRBJ1-1, with 10 bases lining up with TRBD1. This CDR3 has 15 residues. J gave up 3 bases and V 8 bases, and 9 bases lay outside the gene matches. Germline CDR1 and CDR2: SGHTA and FQGTGA. CDR3 bases: TGTGCCAGCGCAAGACAGGGGGCGCAGGACACTGAAGCTTTCTTT. Translated: CASARQGAQDTEAFF.

Remarks on this clone: Other DNA sequences within the sample encode an identical CDR3. V gene TRBV6-5 combines with J gene TRBJ2-7; 10 nucleotides match TRBD1. The germline V gene has CDR1 MNHEY and CDR2 SVGAGI. The junction had 1 base not matched to a gene; V was cut back by 0 bases and J by 2 bases. The CDR3 runs 15 residues. This CDR3 reads CASSYSGQGTYEQYF. The CDR3 DNA reads as TGTGCCAGCAGTTACTCGGGACAGGGGACCTACGAGCAGTACTTC.

The rearrangement joins TRBV27 to TRBJ2-2; TRBD1 aligns across 10 bases. Germline values: CDR1 MNHEY, CDR2 SMNVEV (reference sequence). Trimming cost V 6 bases and J 0 bases; bases outside gene matches: 7. The CDR3 contains 17 residues. CDR3 sequence: CASRMVGQGANTGELFF. Here the CDR3 DNA reads TGTGCCAGCAGAATGGTCGGACAGGGGGCGAACACCGGGGAGCTGTTTTTT.

The chain couples TRBV24-1 to TRBJ2-3, with D possibly matching TRBD1 (5 bases). The ends were cut back, 4 bases at V and 2 bases at J, with 9 bases in the middle. Germline-derived CDR1 and CDR2 are KGHDR and SFDVKD. The length of the CDR3 is 14 residues. In DNA, the CDR3 is TGTGCCACCAGTGAGGGGCGACTCACAGATACGCAGTATTTT. It specifies CATSEGRLTDTQYF.